At least ten counts were recorded for the clone carrying this T cell receptor (beta chain). What it recognizes is unknown. The data were taken from a study of T-cell memory formation after mild COVID-19. Overall study context: TCR clusters largely stayed donor specific.

Study conclusions and caveats: Shrinking CD4+ clones were chiefly CM and EM; CD8+ ones were chiefly EMRA. Cross-reactive memory appears to have joined, as suggested by some responding clones showing up in pre-infection memory.

V lost 0 bases to trimming and J lost 6 bases; unmatched junction nucleotides: 4. In germline, CDR1 is LNHNV, CDR2 YYDKDF (reference sequence). This CDR3 has 16 amino acids. TCR alpha and TCR beta cDNA libraries carrying sample barcodes and UMIs came from 5'RACE with constant-segment primers. TCRdb ran MiXCR on the 5' RACE reads and lists one entry per CDR3 protein. The table has hundreds of thousands of distinct CDR3 sequences, approximately 27% seen once. The sequencing sample was made of PBMCs or a T cell subset sorted from them (not recorded which). This chain uses TRBV15 with TRBJ2-1; 11 bases match TRBD2. This clonotype was obtained from an adult woman who had mild COVID-19 (a few samples of this study predate the infection). Cell type and time point are not known. The CDR3, as DNA: TGTGCCACCAGCAGAGATCCTGGGACTAGCGGCAATGAGCAGTTCTTC. Its translation is CATSRDPGTSGNEQFF. The full variable domain, completed using reference TRBV15 and TRBJ2-1, is DAMVIQNPRYQVTQFGKPVTLSCSQTLNHNVMYWYQQKSSQAPKLLFHYYDKDFNNEADTPDNFQSRRPNTSFCFLDIRSPGLGDTAMYLCATSRDPGTSGNEQFFGPGTRLTVL.